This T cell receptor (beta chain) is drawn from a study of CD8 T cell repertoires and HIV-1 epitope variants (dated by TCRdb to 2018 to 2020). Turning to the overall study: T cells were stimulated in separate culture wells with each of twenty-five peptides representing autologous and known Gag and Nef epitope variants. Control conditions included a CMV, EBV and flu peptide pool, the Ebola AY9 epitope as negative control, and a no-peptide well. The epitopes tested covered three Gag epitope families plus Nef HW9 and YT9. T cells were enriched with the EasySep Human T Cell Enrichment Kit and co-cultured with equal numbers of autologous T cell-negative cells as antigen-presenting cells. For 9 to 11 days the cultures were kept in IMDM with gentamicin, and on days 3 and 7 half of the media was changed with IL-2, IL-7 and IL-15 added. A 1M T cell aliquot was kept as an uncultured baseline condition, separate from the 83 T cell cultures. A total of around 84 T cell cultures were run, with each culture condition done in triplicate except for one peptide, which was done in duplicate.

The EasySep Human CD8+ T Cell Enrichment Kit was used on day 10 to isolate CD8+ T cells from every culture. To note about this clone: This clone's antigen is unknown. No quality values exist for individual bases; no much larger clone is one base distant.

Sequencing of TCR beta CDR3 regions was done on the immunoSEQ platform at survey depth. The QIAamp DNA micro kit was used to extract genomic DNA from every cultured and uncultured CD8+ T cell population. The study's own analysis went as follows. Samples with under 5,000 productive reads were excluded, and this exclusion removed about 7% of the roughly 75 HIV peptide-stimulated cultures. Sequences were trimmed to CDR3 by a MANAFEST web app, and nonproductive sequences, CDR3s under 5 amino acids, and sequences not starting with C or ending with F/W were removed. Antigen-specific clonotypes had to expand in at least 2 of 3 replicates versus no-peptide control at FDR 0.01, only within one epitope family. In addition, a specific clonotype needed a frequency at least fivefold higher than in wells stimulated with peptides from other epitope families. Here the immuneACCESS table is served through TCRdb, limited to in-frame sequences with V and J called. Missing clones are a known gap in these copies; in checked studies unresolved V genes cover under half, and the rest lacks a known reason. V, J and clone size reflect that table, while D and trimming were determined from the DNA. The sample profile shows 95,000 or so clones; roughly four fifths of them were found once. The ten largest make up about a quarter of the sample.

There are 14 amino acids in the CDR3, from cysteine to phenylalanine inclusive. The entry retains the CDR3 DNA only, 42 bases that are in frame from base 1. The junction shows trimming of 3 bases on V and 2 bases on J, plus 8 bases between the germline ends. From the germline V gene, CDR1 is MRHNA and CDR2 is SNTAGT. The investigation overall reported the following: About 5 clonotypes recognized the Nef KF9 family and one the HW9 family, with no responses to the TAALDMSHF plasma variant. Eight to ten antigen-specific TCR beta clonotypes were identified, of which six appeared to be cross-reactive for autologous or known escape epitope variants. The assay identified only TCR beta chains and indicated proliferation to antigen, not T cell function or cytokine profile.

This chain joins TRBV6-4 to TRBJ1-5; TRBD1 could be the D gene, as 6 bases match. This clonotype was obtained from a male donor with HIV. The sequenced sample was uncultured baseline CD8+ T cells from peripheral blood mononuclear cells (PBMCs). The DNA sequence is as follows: TGTGCCAGCAGTGAGTCAGGGGGCAATCAGCCCCAGCATTTT. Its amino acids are CASSESGGNQPQHF.